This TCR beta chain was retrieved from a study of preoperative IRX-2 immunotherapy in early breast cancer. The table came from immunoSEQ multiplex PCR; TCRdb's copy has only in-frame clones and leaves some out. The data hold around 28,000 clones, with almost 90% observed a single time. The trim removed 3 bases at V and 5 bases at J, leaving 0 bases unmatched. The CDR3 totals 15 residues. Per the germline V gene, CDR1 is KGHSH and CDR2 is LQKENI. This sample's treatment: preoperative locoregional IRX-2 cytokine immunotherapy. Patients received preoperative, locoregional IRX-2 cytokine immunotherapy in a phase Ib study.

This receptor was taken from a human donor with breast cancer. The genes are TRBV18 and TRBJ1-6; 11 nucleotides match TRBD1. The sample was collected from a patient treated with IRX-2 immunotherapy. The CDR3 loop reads CASSPGQGDNSPLHF. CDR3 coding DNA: TGTGCCAGCTCACCGGGACAGGGGGATAATTCACCCCTCCACTTT.